This paragraph covers one T cell receptor beta chain sequence. It lacks a known antigen. No much larger clone exists at a distance of one base, and base qualities are not known. The data originate from a study of blood T cell repertoires in COVID-19 (dated by TCRdb to about 2020). At the level of the whole study: The collaborator samples originated in the United States, Italy and Spain and spanned the acute and convalescent phases of COVID-19. The prospective study material was composed of cDNA or gDNA derived from T cells, B-cell-depleted T cells, or PBMCs. The samples were drawn from two sources: the first 160 participants of the ongoing ImmuneRACE study, and 1,000 to 1,500 subjects contributed by 6 global collaborators. Deeply sampled blood TCRbeta repertoires from subjects exposed to, actively infected with, or recovered from COVID-19 were included in the dataset. Where available, HLA class I and class II types were obtained from metadata supplied by the sample provider rather than from assay-based typing. The sample metadata nearly always contained a de-identified subject ID, COVID-19 status, age in years and sex. A freely available public database, intended as a resource for researchers studying the immune response to SARS-CoV-2, is where the repertoires were released.

At one collaborating source in Seattle, patients were enrolled during active infection and were followed longitudinally through the course of disease. Each collaborating institution followed its own protocols to collect whole blood in K2EDTA tubes. For TCRbeta analysis, collaborators shipped samples in one of three forms: frozen whole blood, isolated PBMCs, or DNA extracted from either of those sample types. The immunoSEQ Assay, a bias-controlled multiplex PCR, was used to amplify TCRbeta CDR3 regions from genomic DNA. In the original analysis: Within the assay, amplification of reference gene primers was used to estimate how many nucleated cells each sample contained. Sequence reads were collapsed and filtered to measure the absolute abundance of every unique TCRbeta CDR3 rearrangement. Productive Simpson clonality was computed per sample as the square root of Simpson's diversity index over productive rearrangements. What TCRdb holds here is the immuneACCESS table cut down to in-frame rearrangements. Part of the clones is not present; checked against another copy, under half of the missing clones reflect an unresolved V gene, and the others are unexplained. The DNA gave D and trimming, while V, J and clone size come from that table. The sample yields hundreds of thousands of clones; more than 70% were counted once. The ten largest clones capture approximately 5.5% of the sample.

As encoded in the germline V gene, CDR1 is SGHRS while CDR2 is YFSETQ. Trimming takes 4 bases from V and 5 bases from J, and the germline ends sit 18 bases apart. The CDR3 spans 15 residues, from the cysteine through the phenylalanine. The retained sequence is limited to the CDR3, 45 bases, with the frame set at the first base. General conclusions and limits of the study: Clinical and demographic metadata were provided uncurated, with the amount varying by source and participant.

The TCR originated in a woman older than 75 with COVID-19, enrolled during active disease. The receptor chain draws on TRBV5-1 and TRBJ2-5; no D segment can be confidently identified. Sequences were obtained from peripheral blood. The CDR3 loop reads CASSLVGELRETQYF. The DNA reads TGCGCCAGCAGCCTGGTTGGAGAGCTAAGGGAGACCCAGTACTTC.